This TCR beta chain is from a study of T cells in Graves' hyperthyroidism and ophthalmopathy. This clonotype was seen many times. CDR3 length equals 17 residues. The junction had 13 bases not matched to a gene; V was cut back by 3 bases and J by 4 bases. Germline values: CDR1 SQVTM, CDR2 ANQGSEA. TCR beta CDR3 regions were amplified from RNA. In the first-round RT-PCR of the TCR CDR3, the HTBI primer set was used. MiXCR, run by TCRdb on the multiplex PCR reads, gives a single entry per CDR3 protein. The sample holds around 360,000 distinct CDR3 sequences, 13% to 15% seen once. What was sequenced was blood. This clonotype originated in a woman in her sixties or seventies with Graves' ophthalmopathy. This chain uses TRBV29-1 with TRBJ2-1; 9 bases are shared with TRBD1. The CDR3, as DNA: TGCAGCGTTGACCCTGAGACTTTGACAGGGGGATACAATGAGCAGTTCTTC. Translating gives CSVDPETLTGGYNEQFF.